The present T cell receptor beta chain was sequenced within a study of T cell responses to AZD1222 COVID-19 vaccine. General study results and limits: Spike-specific TCR breadth and depth grew following two AZD1222 doses. The donor cohort was predominantly white British with a female majority, and clonal diversity may have been underestimated.

V was clipped by 0 bases and J by 6 bases, with 13 bases between them. Germline values: CDR1 SGHNT, CDR2 YYREEE (reference sequence). This CDR3 comprises 15 residues. Assay used: immunoSEQ multiplex PCR; TCRdb lists only in-frame clones, some missing. The sample holds more than 110,000 clones, more than 85% seen once. Note on this clone: No antigen is known for it.

This TCR was sampled from an adult in good health. The sample here was peripheral blood, taken on day 0 of AZD1222 vaccination. The V gene is TRBV5-4, the J gene TRBJ2-1, with TRBD1 as a possible D gene (6 bases). This CDR3 is CASSLDRVTRNEQFF. DNA for the CDR3: TGTGCCAGCAGCTTGGACAGGGTAACACGCAATGAGCAGTTCTTC. The whole variable domain, remainder taken from reference TRBV5-4 and TRBJ2-1, is ETGVTQSPTHLIKTRGQQVTLRCSSQSGHNTVSWYQQALGQGPQFIFQYYREEENGRGNFPPRFSGLQFPNYSSELNVNALELDDSALYLCASSLDRVTRNEQFFGPGTRLTVL.